These T cell receptor beta chains were read from a single sample in a study of prognosis after radiotherapy for stage I lung cancer. MiXCR, applied by TCRdb to the multiplex PCR reads, yields one record per CDR3 protein. The sample includes 11,000 to 15,000 distinct CDR3 sequences, less than 45% of them seen just once. The sequenced sample was PBMCs, obtained before or after stereotactic body radiation therapy (not recorded which). The source is a donor aged 50 or older with non-small cell lung cancer. Each CDR3 is given with its conserved first and last residue. A D gene is named only where the DNA matches it firmly. Clone size is not always given. Where it is, it says once, few, many or a class for expanded clones.

cdr3_aa cdr3_nt clone_size j_call d_call v_call
CASSLRQGDRGYTF TGCGCCAGCAGCTTGCGACAGGGGGATCGGGGCTACACCTTC . TRBJ1-2 TRBD1 TRBV5-1
CASRHPGDTQYF TGTGCCAGCAGGCATCCAGGGGATACGCAGTATTTT many TRBJ2-3 . TRBV25-1
CAISDRVGEQYF TGTGCCATCAGCGACAGGGTGGGCGAGCAGTACTTC many TRBJ2-7 TRBD1 TRBV10-3
CASNPETGNTEAFF TGCGCCAGCAACCCCGAGACAGGGAACACTGAAGCTTTCTTT many TRBJ1-1 . TRBV5-1
CASSHTGTPDEGTF TGTGCCAGTAGTCATACCGGGACTCCCGACGAGGGGACCTTC many TRBJ1-2 . TRBV19
CSAETPDRENYGYTF TGCAGTGCTGAAACCCCAGACAGGGAGAACTATGGCTACACCTTC medium-sized TRBJ1-2 TRBD1 TRBV20-1
CASSLQTTIYGYTF TGTGCCAGCAGCTTACAGACTACGATCTATGGCTACACCTTC many TRBJ1-2 . TRBV7-9
CASSVGSLGNTIYF TGTGCCAGCAGCGTAGGGTCGCTCGGAAACACCATATATTTT many TRBJ1-3 . TRBV9
CASTTGRVGTGELFF TGTGCCAGCACCACCGGCAGGGTCGGCACCGGGGAGCTGTTTTTT many TRBJ2-2 . TRBV7-9
CASSLAELNEQFF TGTGCCAGCAGCCTAGCAGAGTTGAATGAGCAGTTCTTC many TRBJ2-1 . TRBV11-3
CASSYVGGYEQFF TGTGCCAGCAGTTATGTGGGGGGCTATGAGCAGTTCTTC medium-sized TRBJ2-1 . TRBV6-5
CASSFGRFYNEQFF TGTGCCAGCAGCTTCGGCAGGTTCTACAATGAGCAGTTCTTC many TRBJ2-1 . TRBV7-9
CSASIGASTDTQYF TGCAGTGCTAGCATCGGGGCTAGCACAGATACGCAGTATTTT many TRBJ2-3 . TRBV20-1
CASNPVGGAQDTGELFF TGTGCCAGCAACCCAGTGGGGGGGGCGCAGGACACCGGGGAGCTGTTTTTT many TRBJ2-2 . TRBV5-8
CASRPGGALGETQYF TGTGCCAGCAGACCCGGGGGGGCCCTGGGAGAGACACAGTACTTC . TRBJ2-5 TRBD2 TRBV28
CSARVVGYGTGELFF TGCAGTGCTAGAGTGGTAGGGTATGGCACCGGGGAGCTGTTTTTT many TRBJ2-2 . TRBV20-1
CAWSPPGLAGPSYNEQFF TGTGCCTGGAGTCCTCCCGGACTAGCGGGACCTTCCTACAATGAGCAGTTCTTC many TRBJ2-1 TRBD2 TRBV30
CSATPPLQGDYGYTF TGCAGTGCTACCCCACCTCTACAGGGGGACTATGGCTACACCTTC medium-sized TRBJ1-2 TRBD1 TRBV20-1
CSARDLRLTVSSGIQYF TGCAGTGCTAGAGACCTCAGGCTGACGGTCTCCTCGGGCATTCAGTACTTC many TRBJ2-4 . TRBV20-1
CSAKAGGLTLELFF TGCAGTGCTAAAGCGGGGGGGCTCACCCTGGAGCTGTTTTTT . TRBJ2-2 TRBD2 TRBV20-1
CARSATGADTNEKLFF TGTGCCAGAAGTGCGACAGGGGCGGACACTAATGAAAAACTGTTTTTT once TRBJ1-4 TRBD1 TRBV27
CASSPGGMEETQYF TGTGCCAGCAGTCCAGGGGGCATGGAAGAGACCCAGTACTTC many TRBJ2-5 TRBD1 TRBV4-2
CAISESTRGQPYGYTF TGTGCCATCAGTGAGTCGACTCGTGGGCAGCCCTATGGCTACACCTTC many TRBJ1-2 . TRBV10-3
CASNPAGCPHRGAVF TGTGCCAGCAACCCAGCGGGATGCCCGCACCGGGGAGCTGTTTTT once TRBJ2-2 TRBD2 TRBV12-3/TRBV12-4
CASRPSYNEQFF TGTGCCAGCCGACCAAGTTACAATGAGCAGTTCTTC medium-sized TRBJ2-1 . TRBV28
CGSSLGYNSPPHF TGTGGCAGCAGCTTAGGATACAATTCACCCCCCCACTTT . TRBJ1-6 . TRBV5-5
CSARGQRGGGYEQYF TGCAGTGCTAGAGGACAGAGGGGGGGGGGCTACGAGCAGTACTTC many TRBJ2-7 . TRBV20-1
CAWRDRERGVYEQYF TGTGCCTGGAGAGACAGGGAACGCGGGGTCTACGAGCAGTACTTC . TRBJ2-7 . TRBV30
CASSVSGRAGGAKNIQYF TGTGCCAGCAGTGTGAGCGGGAGGGCCGGGGGGGCCAAAAACATTCAGTACTTC many TRBJ2-4 TRBD2 TRBV28
CASSTVQGARQETQYF TGCGCCAGCAGCACTGTACAGGGGGCGCGGCAAGAGACCCAGTACTTC many TRBJ2-5 TRBD1 TRBV5-1
CASSLGIAGGYEQYF TGTGCAAGCAGTTTGGGGATAGCGGGAGGGTACGAGCAGTACTTC . TRBJ2-7 TRBD2 TRBV28
CASSPGKVNEQFF TGTGCCAGCTCACCGGGCAAGGTGAATGAGCAGTTCTTC many TRBJ2-1 . TRBV18
CASSQVEGLGYTF TGTGCCAGCAGCCAAGTCGAAGGGTTGGGCTACACCTTC many TRBJ1-2 . TRBV3-1
CASSLATGEAFF TGTGCCAGCAGTTTAGCGACAGGGGAAGCTTTCTTT many TRBJ1-1 TRBD1 TRBV27
CASSGTSGGAGETQYF TGTGCCAGCAGCGGGACTAGCGGGGGGGCGGGTGAGACCCAGTACTTC many TRBJ2-5 TRBD2 TRBV3-1
CSAPGLAGEDEQYF TGCAGTGCTCCTGGACTAGCGGGAGAAGACGAGCAGTACTTC medium-sized TRBJ2-7 TRBD2 TRBV20-1
CASSVGLTGDYGYTF TGTGCCAGCAGCGTCGGACTTACAGGAGACTATGGCTACACCTTC many TRBJ1-2 . TRBV4-2
CASRHQGWNTEAFF TGTGCCAGCAGACACCAGGGGTGGAACACTGAAGCTTTCTTT many TRBJ1-1 . TRBV6-1
CATSELRTLPEQYF TGTGCCACCAGCGAACTCCGGACACTCCCCGAGCAGTACTTC many TRBJ2-7 . TRBV15
CASISRVSGHYNSPLHF TGTGCCAGCATTTCGAGAGTGTCGGGACATTATAATTCACCCCTCCACTTT medium-sized TRBJ1-6 . TRBV2
CASSQEAFREGYTF TGTGCCAGTAGCCAGGAGGCATTTCGAGAAGGCTACACCTTC many TRBJ1-2 . TRBV19
CASRQRAASYEQYF TGTGCCAGCAGACAACGGGCAGCTTCCTACGAGCAGTACTTC medium-sized TRBJ2-7 . TRBV28
CSARDLGKSAYEQYF TGCAGTGCTAGAGATCTGGGCAAGAGCGCCTACGAGCAGTACTTC medium-sized TRBJ2-7 . TRBV20-1
CASSVGSSGFGSYGYTF TGTGCCAGCAGTGTTGGGAGTTCGGGGTTTGGAAGCTATGGCTACACCTTC medium-sized TRBJ1-2 . TRBV6-1